What follows are 22 T cell receptor beta chains derived from one specimen sequenced in a study of memory CD4+ T cells and cytomegalovirus serostatus. Single viable CD3+CD4+CD8-CD45RO+ cells were sorted as the memory CD4+ T cells. Using immunoSEQ multiplex PCR, the repertoire was profiled, and TCRdb retains in-frame clones only, with some absent. The table has approximately 23,000 clones, 75% seen once. Source material: memory CD4+ T cells from blood. The source is an adult in good health and CMV-seronegative.

This CDR3 reads CASSFKSYGYTF. The CDR3 DNA reads as TGTGCCAGCAGTTTCAAGTCCTATGGCTACACCTTC. The V and J genes are TRBV28 and TRBJ1-2; D not certain. This CDR3 contains 12 residues. The V end was cut by 3 bases, the J end by 4 bases, with 6 bases between. Per the germline V gene, CDR1 is MDHEN and CDR2 is SYDVKM.

This rearrangement joins TRBV28 to TRBJ1-2; D unclear. Between the trimmed V and J ends, which lost 7 bases and 3 bases, there was a span of 24 bases. There are 17 residues in the CDR3. Germline-derived CDR1 and CDR2 are MDHEN and SYDVKM. CDR3 bases: TGTGCCAGCACTCCGGCCGGGCAGTTTGGGTTCGACTATGGCTACACCTTC. It is translated as CASTPAGQFGFDYGYTF.

This clone was detected only once. The rearrangement joins TRBV4-3 to TRBJ2-3; D not resolved. Trimming took off 4 bases at V and 1 base at J, with 21 bases between the two ends. This CDR3 has 18 amino acids. CDR1 LGHNA and CDR2 YSLEER come from the germline V gene. This CDR3 is CASSPNTAWASGTDTQYF. CDR3 DNA: TGCGCCAGCAGCCCTAACACGGCGTGGGCGAGCGGCACAGATACGCAGTATTTT.

The rearrangement links TRBV5-6 to TRBJ1-2; D is undetermined. The ends were cut back, 1 base at V and 4 bases at J, with 8 bases in the middle. The CDR3 is 13 amino acids. The germline gives CDR1 SGHDT, CDR2 YYEEEE. The CDR3 loop is CASSLTELYGYTF. The CDR3 nucleotides read TGTGCCAGCAGCTTGACAGAGCTCTATGGCTACACCTTC.

The V call is TRBV6-1, the J call TRBJ1-3; D unresolved. CDR1 is MNHNS and CDR2 is SASEGT in the germline V gene. The CDR3 is 15 residues long. Trimming cost V 8 bases and J 0 bases, with 14 bases left between them. This CDR3 reads CASPPTRGSGNTIYF. The CDR3 DNA reads TGTGCCAGCCCCCCGACACGGGGCTCTGGAAACACCATATATTTT.

V usage is TRBV27 and J usage is TRBJ1-4; D may be TRBD1 (5 bases). CDR3 size: 15 residues. Trimming shortened V by 6 bases and J by 6 bases, and 17 bases separated the two germline ends. Per the germline V gene, CDR1 is MNHEY and CDR2 is SMNVEV (reference sequence). The chain's CDR3 is CASRWRGSRDEKLFF. DNA for the CDR3: TGTGCCAGCAGGTGGCGGGGGAGTCGGGATGAAAAACTGTTTTTT.

This clone has a handful of counts. The J gene is TRBJ2-7, the V gene TRBV5-4; 7 bases agree with TRBD2. V gave up 3 bases and J gave up 7 bases; unmatched junction bases: 13. Germline V gives CDR1 SGHNT, CDR2 YYREEE (reference sequence). The CDR3 extends over 15 amino acids. For the CDR3, the DNA is TGTGCCAGCAGCTCCTTAGGCGGGAGATTGGGAGAGCAGTACTTC. Residues: CASSSLGGRLGEQYF.

The chain uses TRBV28 and TRBJ1-3; no reliable D call. This CDR3 contains 16 residues. Trimming shortened V by 3 bases and J by 9 bases, and 21 bases separated the two germline ends. Germline V gene data show CDR1 as MDHEN and CDR2 as SYDVKM. The CDR3 sequence: CASSFSSGRGYSTIYF. CDR3 nucleotide sequence: TGTGCCAGCAGTTTTAGCTCGGGTCGGGGTTACAGCACCATATATTTT. The full variable domain, in which reference TRBV28 and TRBJ1-3 provide the parts outside the CDR3, is DVKVTQSSRYLVKRTGEKVFLECVQDMDHENMFWYRQDPGLGLRLIYFSYDVKMKEKGDIPEGYSVSREKKERFSLILESASTNQTSMYLCASSFSSGRGYSTIYFGEGSWLTVV.

This chain connects TRBV6-5 to TRBJ2-1, with a tentative D call TRBD2 (6 bases). Germline-derived CDR1 and CDR2 are MNHEY and SVGAGI. V dropped 6 bases and J dropped 6 bases, with 12 bases sitting between them. This CDR3 is built from 13 residues. The CDR3 loop is CASSLGLANEQFF. The CDR3 nucleotides are TGTGCCAGCAGCTTGGGACTGGCCAATGAGCAGTTCTTC.

This chain joins TRBV18 and TRBJ2-2; maybe TRBD1 (5 bases). V lost 1 base and J lost 1, with 7 bases in between. This CDR3 has 15 amino acids. Germline CDR1 reads KGHSH; CDR2 reads LQKENI. The CDR3 coding sequence is TGTGCCAGCTCACCACTGACAGAGAACACCGGGGAGCTGTTTTTT. Translating it yields CASSPLTENTGELFF.

This clone is classed as medium-sized. The rearrangement links TRBV4-1 to TRBJ2-2; possibly TRBD2 for D (6 bases). Trimming removed 1 base from V and 5 bases from J, with 17 bases in between. Germline CDR1 is MGHRA and CDR2 is YSYEKL. This CDR3 region has 17 residues. CDR3 coding DNA: TGCGCCAGCAGCCAAGTAGATTTGGGACTCTATACCGGGGAGCTGTTTTTT. Translation gives CASSQVDLGLYTGELFF.

The chain combines TRBV29-1 with TRBJ2-3, with no clear D. V lost 4 bases and J 14 bases, leaving 16 bases between the germline ends. CDR3 length: 11 amino acids. The germline CDR1 and CDR2 sequences are SQVTM and ANQGSEA. The CDR3 loop is CSVVLRPWRYF. CDR3 DNA sequence: TGCAGCGTTGTACTACGCCCCTGGCGGTATTTT.

This chain links TRBV4-3 with TRBJ2-3, with D possibly matching TRBD2 (6 bases). Germline values: CDR1 LGHNA, CDR2 YSLEER. Trimming removed 4 bases at V and 5 bases at J, with 13 bases between. The CDR3 extends over 14 amino acids. CDR3 residues: CASSPGGNEDTQYF. In DNA, the CDR3 is TGCGCCAGCAGCCCCGGGGGAAATGAAGATACGCAGTATTTT.

The chain employs TRBV6-5 and TRBJ2-2; either TRBD1 or TRBD2 may fit D (5 bases each). V shed 7 bases and J shed 2 bases, with 14 bases lying between them. Germline CDR1 MNHEY, CDR2 SVGAGI. The CDR3 spans 15 residues. The chain's CDR3 is CASKPVGVNTGELFF. The CDR3 nucleotides are TGTGCCAGCAAACCCGTGGGGGTAAACACCGGGGAGCTGTTTTTT.

This clone was recorded only once. The chain uses TRBV2 and TRBJ2-7; the D gene is possibly TRBD1 (5 bases). The V gene lost 1 base and the J gene lost 7 bases, with 17 bases spanning the gap. From germline, CDR1 is SNHLY and CDR2 FYNNEI. The CDR3 is made up of 15 amino acids. CDR3 residues: CASSEGAVLKGEQYF. The CDR3 DNA is TGTGCCAGCAGTGAAGGTGCCGTCCTTAAGGGGGAGCAGTACTTC.

The chain joins TRBV6-5 to TRBJ1-1; D ambiguous. V lost 7 bases and J lost 8, with 17 bases in between. The CDR3 is 13 amino acids. From germline, CDR1 is MNHEY and CDR2 SVGAGI. The CDR3 region has the DNA TGTGCCAGCATCCGAGCCGGACGGTTCGAAGCTTTCTTT. It codes for CASIRAGRFEAFF.

The chain links TRBV5-1 to TRBJ2-2; 7 bases agree with TRBD1. CDR3 length: 15 amino acids. Germline lookup yields CDR1 SGHRS and CDR2 YFSETQ. V dropped 4 bases and J dropped 4; count of bases not matched to a gene: 7. Here the CDR3 reads CASSPGQVGTGELFF. CDR3 bases: TGCGCCAGCAGCCCAGGACAGGTCGGCACCGGGGAGCTGTTTTTT.

The gene calls are TRBV7-2 and TRBJ2-5; D tentatively fits TRBD1 or TRBD2 (6 bases each). From germline, CDR1 is SGHTA and CDR2 FQGNSA. The germline V and J ends were trimmed by 5 bases and 7 bases, with 17 bases remaining between them. The CDR3 covers 14 residues. The CDR3 coding sequence is TGTGCCAGCAGCACTAAGGGGGGTCCGGCGACCCAGTACTTC. Translated, it gives CASSTKGGPATQYF.

By frequency in the sample, this clone is medium-sized. The CDR3 sequence is CASSYPGDTIYF. The CDR3, as DNA: TGTGCCAGCAGTTACCCGGGGGACACCATATATTTT. V and J are TRBV6-5 and TRBJ1-3; possibly TRBD1 for D (5 bases). The CDR3 has 12 amino acids. V was pared by 2 bases and J by 8 bases, with 7 bases between. The germline V gene encodes CDR1 MNHEY and CDR2 SVGAGI.

The chain has TRBV16 and TRBJ1-5; D not certain. Germline CDR1 reads KGHSY; CDR2 reads FQNENV. V was shortened by 1 base and J by 7 bases, with 14 bases between the two germline ends. The CDR3 is 15 residues long. The CDR3 protein is CASSQFPRGEQPQHF. The CDR3 DNA reads TGTGCCAGCAGCCAATTCCCCCGGGGTGAGCAGCCCCAGCATTTT.

The CDR3 DNA reads as TGCGCCAGCAGCTTGGAAGGGCGGGGGGATTCACCCCTCCACTTT. Translation gives CASSLEGRGDSPLHF. The genes are TRBV5-1 and TRBJ1-6; possibly TRBD1 for D (5 bases). The germline V and J ends were trimmed by 0 bases and 8 bases, with 12 bases remaining between them. Looked up from germline, CDR1 is SGHRS and CDR2 is YFSETQ. The CDR3 runs to 15 residues.

This chain connects TRBV18 to TRBJ2-6; 9 nucleotides match TRBD1. This CDR3 is 15 amino acids long. Germline values: CDR1 KGHSH, CDR2 LQKENI. Trimming at V came to 6 bases and at J to 6 bases, leaving 6 bases not matched to a gene. CDR3 region: CASSRGQGEANVLTF. CDR3 DNA sequence: TGTGCCAGCTCTCGGGGACAGGGAGAGGCCAACGTCCTGACTTTC.